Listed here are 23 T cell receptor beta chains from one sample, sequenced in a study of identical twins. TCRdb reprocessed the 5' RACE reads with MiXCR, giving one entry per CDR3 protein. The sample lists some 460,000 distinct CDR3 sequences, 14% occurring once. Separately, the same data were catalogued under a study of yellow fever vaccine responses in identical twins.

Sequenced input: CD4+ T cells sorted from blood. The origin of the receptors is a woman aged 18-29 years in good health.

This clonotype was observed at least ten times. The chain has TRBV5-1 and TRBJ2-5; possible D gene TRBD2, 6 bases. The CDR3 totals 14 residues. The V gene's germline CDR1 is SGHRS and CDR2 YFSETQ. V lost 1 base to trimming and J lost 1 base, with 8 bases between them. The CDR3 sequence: CASSLQRAQETQYF. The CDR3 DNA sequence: TGCGCCAGCAGCTTGCAGCGGGCCCAAGAGACCCAGTACTTC.

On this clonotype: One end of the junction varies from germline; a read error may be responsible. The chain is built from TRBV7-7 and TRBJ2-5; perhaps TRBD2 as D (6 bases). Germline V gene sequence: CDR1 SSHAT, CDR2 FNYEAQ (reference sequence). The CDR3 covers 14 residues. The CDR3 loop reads CASSRGRESKTQYF. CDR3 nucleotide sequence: TGTGCTAGCAGCCGCGGCCGGGAGTCGAAGACCCAGTACTTC.

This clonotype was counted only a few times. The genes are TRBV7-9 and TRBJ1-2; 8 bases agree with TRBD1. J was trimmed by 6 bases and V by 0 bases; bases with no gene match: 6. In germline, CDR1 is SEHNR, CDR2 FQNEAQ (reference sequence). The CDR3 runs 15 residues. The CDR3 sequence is CASSLAAGGRHGYTF. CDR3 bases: TGTGCCAGCAGCTTAGCGGCAGGGGGCCGGCATGGCTACACCTTC.

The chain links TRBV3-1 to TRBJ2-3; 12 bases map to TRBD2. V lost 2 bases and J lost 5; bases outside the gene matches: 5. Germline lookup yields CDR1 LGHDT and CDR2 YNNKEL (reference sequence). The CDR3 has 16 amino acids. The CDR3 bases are TGTGCCAGCAGCCAACCTAGCGGGGGGGGCGTAGATACGCAGTATTTT. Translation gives CASSQPSGGGVDTQYF.

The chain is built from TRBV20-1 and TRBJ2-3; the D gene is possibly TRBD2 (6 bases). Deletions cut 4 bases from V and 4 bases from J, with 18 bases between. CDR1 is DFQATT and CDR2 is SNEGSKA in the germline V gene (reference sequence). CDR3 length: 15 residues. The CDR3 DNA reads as TGCAGTGCTATACGGCGGGACCCGTTTTCAGATACGCAGTATTTT. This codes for CSAIRRDPFSDTQYF.

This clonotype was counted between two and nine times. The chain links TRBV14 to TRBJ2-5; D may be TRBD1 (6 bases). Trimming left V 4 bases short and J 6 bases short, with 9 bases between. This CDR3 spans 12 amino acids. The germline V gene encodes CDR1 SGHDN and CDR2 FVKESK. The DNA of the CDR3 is TGTGCCAGCAGCCCAGACAGGAAGACCCAGTACTTC. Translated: CASSPDRKTQYF.

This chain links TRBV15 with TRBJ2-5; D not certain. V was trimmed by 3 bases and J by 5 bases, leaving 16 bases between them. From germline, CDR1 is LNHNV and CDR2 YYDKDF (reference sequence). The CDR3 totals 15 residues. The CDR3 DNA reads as TGTGCCACCAGCAGGACGCCCTCTGGGCGGGAGACCCAGTACTTC. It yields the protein CATSRTPSGRETQYF.

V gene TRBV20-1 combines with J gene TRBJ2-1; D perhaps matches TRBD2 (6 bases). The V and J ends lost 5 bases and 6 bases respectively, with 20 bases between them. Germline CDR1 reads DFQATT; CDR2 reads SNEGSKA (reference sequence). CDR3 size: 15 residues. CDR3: CSAVLQERVFNEQFF. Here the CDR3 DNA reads TGCAGTGCTGTCCTACAGGAGCGGGTCTTCAATGAGCAGTTCTTC.

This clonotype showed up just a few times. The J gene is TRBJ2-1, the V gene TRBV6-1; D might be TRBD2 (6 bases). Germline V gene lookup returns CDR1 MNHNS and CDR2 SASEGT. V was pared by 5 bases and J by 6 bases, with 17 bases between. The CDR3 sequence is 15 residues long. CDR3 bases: TGTGCCAGCAGTCATGGAGGGTCATCCCTCAATGAGCAGTTCTTC. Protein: CASSHGGSSLNEQFF.

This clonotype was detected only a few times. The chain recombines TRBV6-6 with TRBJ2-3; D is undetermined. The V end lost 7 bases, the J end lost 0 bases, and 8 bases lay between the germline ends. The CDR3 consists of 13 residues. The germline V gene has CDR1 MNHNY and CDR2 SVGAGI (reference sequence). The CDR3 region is CASKSDSTDTQYF. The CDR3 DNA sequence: TGTGCCAGCAAAAGCGACAGCACAGATACGCAGTATTTT.

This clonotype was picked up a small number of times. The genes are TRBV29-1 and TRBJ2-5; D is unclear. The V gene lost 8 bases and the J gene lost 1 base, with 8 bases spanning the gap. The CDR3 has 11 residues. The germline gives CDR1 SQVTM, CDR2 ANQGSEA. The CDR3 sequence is CSLRIQETQYF. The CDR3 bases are TGCAGCCTGCGCATCCAAGAGACCCAGTACTTC.

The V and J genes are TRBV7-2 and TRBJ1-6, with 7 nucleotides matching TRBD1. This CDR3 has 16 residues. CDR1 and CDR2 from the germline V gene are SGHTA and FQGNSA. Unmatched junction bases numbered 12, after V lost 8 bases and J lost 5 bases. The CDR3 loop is CASFPVGTEDNSPLHF. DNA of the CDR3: TGTGCCAGCTTCCCCGTAGGGACAGAAGATAATTCACCCCTCCACTTT.

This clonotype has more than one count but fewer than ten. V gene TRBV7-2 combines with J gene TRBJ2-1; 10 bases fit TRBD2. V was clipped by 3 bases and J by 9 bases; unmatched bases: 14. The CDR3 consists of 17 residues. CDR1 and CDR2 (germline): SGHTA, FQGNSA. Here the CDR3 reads CASSLSLGLAGVGEQFF. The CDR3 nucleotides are TGTGCCAGCAGCTTGAGCTTAGGGCTAGCGGGGGTCGGTGAGCAGTTCTTC. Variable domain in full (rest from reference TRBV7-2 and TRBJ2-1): GAGVSQSPSNKVTEKGKDVELRCDPISGHTALYWYRQSLGQGLEFLIYFQGNSAPDKSGLPSDRFSAERTGGSVSTLTIQRTQQEDSAVYLCASSLSLGLAGVGEQFFGPGTRLTVL.

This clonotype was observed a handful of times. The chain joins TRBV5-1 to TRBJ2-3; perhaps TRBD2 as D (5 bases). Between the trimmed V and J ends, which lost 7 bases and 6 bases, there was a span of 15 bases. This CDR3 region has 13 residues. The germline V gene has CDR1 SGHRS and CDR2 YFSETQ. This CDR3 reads CASFGRTGDTQYF. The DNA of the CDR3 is TGCGCCAGCTTTGGACGGACTGGGGATACGCAGTATTTT.

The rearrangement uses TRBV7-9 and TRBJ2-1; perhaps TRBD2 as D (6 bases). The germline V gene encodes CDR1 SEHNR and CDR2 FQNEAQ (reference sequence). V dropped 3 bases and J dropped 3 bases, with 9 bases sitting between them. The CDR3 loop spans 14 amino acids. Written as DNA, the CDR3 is TGTGCCAGCAGCTTGGTAGCGGTCTACAATGAGCAGTTCTTC. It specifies CASSLVAVYNEQFF.

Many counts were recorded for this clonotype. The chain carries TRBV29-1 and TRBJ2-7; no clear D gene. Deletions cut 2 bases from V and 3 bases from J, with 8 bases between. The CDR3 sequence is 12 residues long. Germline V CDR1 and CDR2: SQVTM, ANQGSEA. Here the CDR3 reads CSVELDGYEQYF. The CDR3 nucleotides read TGCAGCGTTGAATTAGACGGCTACGAGCAGTACTTC.

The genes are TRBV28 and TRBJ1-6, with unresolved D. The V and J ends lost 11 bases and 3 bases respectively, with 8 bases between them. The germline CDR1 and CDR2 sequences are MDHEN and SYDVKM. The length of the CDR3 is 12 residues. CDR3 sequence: CAVGDYNSPLHF. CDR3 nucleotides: TGTGCCGTGGGAGACTATAATTCACCCCTCCACTTT.

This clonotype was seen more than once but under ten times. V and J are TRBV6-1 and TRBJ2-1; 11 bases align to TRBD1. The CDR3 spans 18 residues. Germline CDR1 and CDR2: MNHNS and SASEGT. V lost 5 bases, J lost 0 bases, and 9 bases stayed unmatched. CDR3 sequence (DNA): TGTGCCAGCAGTCAAGGACAGGGGGCGAGGCTCTCCTACAATGAGCAGTTCTTC. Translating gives CASSQGQGARLSYNEQFF.

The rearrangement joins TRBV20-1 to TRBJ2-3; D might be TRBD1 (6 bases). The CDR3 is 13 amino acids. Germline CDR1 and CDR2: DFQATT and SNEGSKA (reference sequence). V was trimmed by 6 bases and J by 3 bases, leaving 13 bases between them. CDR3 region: CSAVLTGTDTQYF. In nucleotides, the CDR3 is TGCAGTGCGGTATTAACAGGGACAGATACGCAGTATTTT.

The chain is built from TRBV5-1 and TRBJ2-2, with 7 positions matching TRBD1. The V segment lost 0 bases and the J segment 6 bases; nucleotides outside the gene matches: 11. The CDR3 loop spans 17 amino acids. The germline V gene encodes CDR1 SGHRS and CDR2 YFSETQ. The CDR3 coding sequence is TGCGCCAGCAGCTTGGATTCGCGACAGGGAAATGCCGGGGAGCTGTTTTTT. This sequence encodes CASSLDSRQGNAGELFF. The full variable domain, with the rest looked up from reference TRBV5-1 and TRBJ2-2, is KAGVTQTPRYLIKTRGQQVTLSCSPISGHRSVSWYQQTPGQGLQFLFEYFSETQRNKGNFPGRFSGRQFSNSRSEMNVSTLELGDSALYLCASSLDSRQGNAGELFFGEGSRLTVL.

The CDR3 loop reads CASSLADRGNTIYF. The CDR3 nucleotides are TGTGCCAGCAGCTTGGCCGACAGAGGAAACACCATATATTTT. The V gene is TRBV5-6, the J gene TRBJ1-3; TRBD1 is a possible D gene (5 bases). Germline-derived CDR1 and CDR2 are SGHDT and YYEEEE. The CDR3 covers 14 residues. V was shortened by 0 bases and J by 4 bases, with 8 bases between the two germline ends.

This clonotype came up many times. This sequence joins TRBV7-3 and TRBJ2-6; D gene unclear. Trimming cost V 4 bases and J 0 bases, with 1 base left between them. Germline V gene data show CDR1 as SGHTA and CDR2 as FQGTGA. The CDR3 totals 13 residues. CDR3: CASSSSGANVLTF. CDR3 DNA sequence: TGTGCCAGCAGCTCCTCTGGGGCCAACGTCCTGACTTTC.

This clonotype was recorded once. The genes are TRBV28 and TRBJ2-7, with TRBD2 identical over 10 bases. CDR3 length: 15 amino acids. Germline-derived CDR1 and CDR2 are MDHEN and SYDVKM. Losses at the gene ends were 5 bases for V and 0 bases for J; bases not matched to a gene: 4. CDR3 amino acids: CASSVTSGVSYEQYF. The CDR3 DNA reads TGTGCCAGCAGTGTTACTAGCGGGGTCTCCTACGAGCAGTACTTC.